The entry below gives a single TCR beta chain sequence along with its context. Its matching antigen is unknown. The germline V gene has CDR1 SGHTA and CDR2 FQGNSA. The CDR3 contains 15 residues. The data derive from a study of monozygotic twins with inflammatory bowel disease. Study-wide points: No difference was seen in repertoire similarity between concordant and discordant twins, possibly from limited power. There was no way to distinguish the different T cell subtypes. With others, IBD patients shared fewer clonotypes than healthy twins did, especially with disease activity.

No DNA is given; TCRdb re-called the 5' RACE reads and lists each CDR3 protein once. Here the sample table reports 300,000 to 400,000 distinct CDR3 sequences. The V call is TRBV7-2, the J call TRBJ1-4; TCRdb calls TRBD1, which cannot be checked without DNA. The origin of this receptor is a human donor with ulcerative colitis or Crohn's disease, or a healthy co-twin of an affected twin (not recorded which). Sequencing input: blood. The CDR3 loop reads CASSLMGGPNEKLFF.